Listed below are T cell receptor beta chains from one sample, sequenced in a study of OX40 agonist ivuxolimab in advanced cancers. Profiled with immunoSEQ multiplex PCR; TCRdb holds only in-frame clones, not every one. The sample has about 73,000 clones, about 90% seen once. This sample comprised CD4+ or CD8+ T cells sorted from blood, obtained in a trial of the OX40 agonist ivuxolimab. The receptor set was obtained from an adult with an advanced solid tumor such as melanoma, head and neck, liver or kidney cancer. Each CDR3 is given with its conserved first and last residue. Each record gives: J gene, V gene, clone size, CDR3 length, D gene, CDR3 protein, CDR3 DNA. The D gene is left open where the match is weak. Not every row has a clone size; where given, it reads once, few, many or a size class.

J gene: TRBJ2-1; V gene: TRBV6-5; clone size: NA; CDR3 length: 16; D gene: NA; CDR3 protein: CASSYGGGAPNNEQFF; CDR3 DNA: TGTGCCAGCAGTTACGGAGGAGGAGCTCCTAACAATGAGCAGTTCTTC
J gene: TRBJ1-2; V gene: TRBV18; clone size: NA; CDR3 length: 14; D gene: NA; CDR3 protein: CASSQSRAQAGYTF; CDR3 DNA: TGTGCCAGCTCACAATCACGGGCCCAAGCCGGCTACACCTTC
J gene: TRBJ2-7; V gene: TRBV30; clone size: NA; CDR3 length: 13; D gene: TRBD1; CDR3 protein: CAWSQGAVYEQYF; CDR3 DNA: TGTGCCTGGAGTCAGGGGGCTGTCTACGAGCAGTACTTC
J gene: TRBJ2-3; V gene: TRBV5-1; clone size: NA; CDR3 length: 17; D gene: NA; CDR3 protein: CASSLGGPGARTDTQYF; CDR3 DNA: TGCGCCAGCAGCTTGGGGGGCCCTGGGGCACGCACAGATACGCAGTATTTT
J gene: TRBJ1-3; V gene: TRBV9; clone size: NA; CDR3 length: 13; D gene: NA; CDR3 protein: CASSALIGNTIYF; CDR3 DNA: TGTGCCAGCAGCGCCCTAATAGGAAACACCATATATTTT
J gene: TRBJ2-5; V gene: TRBV7-9; clone size: few; CDR3 length: 15; D gene: NA; CDR3 protein: CASSMGGPVQGTQYF; CDR3 DNA: TGTGCCAGCAGCATGGGAGGTCCCGTTCAAGGTACCCAGTACTTC
J gene: TRBJ2-2; V gene: TRBV7-3; clone size: NA; CDR3 length: 15; D gene: NA; CDR3 protein: CASSLTGTDAGELFF; CDR3 DNA: TGTGCCAGCAGCCTAACCGGGACTGACGCCGGGGAGCTGTTTTTT
J gene: TRBJ1-4; V gene: TRBV28; clone size: once; CDR3 length: 16; D gene: TRBD1; CDR3 protein: CASSSGQGYGNEKLFF; CDR3 DNA: TGTGCCAGCAGTTCGGGACAGGGGTACGGGAATGAAAAACTGTTTTTT
J gene: TRBJ2-5; V gene: TRBV20-1; clone size: NA; CDR3 length: 11; D gene: NA; CDR3 protein: CSAGPEETQYF; CDR3 DNA: TGCAGTGCTGGCCCCGAAGAGACCCAGTACTTC
J gene: TRBJ2-1; V gene: TRBV11-3; clone size: NA; CDR3 length: 15; D gene: TRBD2; CDR3 protein: CASSSRTSLGNEQFF; CDR3 DNA: TGTGCCAGCAGCTCCCGGACTAGCCTGGGTAATGAGCAGTTCTTC
J gene: TRBJ2-3; V gene: TRBV7-8; clone size: NA; CDR3 length: 16; D gene: NA; CDR3 protein: CASSLVPSPRTDTQYF; CDR3 DNA: TGTGCCAGCAGCTTAGTGCCATCACCGCGGACAGATACGCAGTATTTT
J gene: TRBJ1-1; V gene: TRBV11-2; clone size: NA; CDR3 length: 14; D gene: NA; CDR3 protein: CASSLEGALTEAFF; CDR3 DNA: TGTGCCAGCAGCTTAGAGGGGGCGCTCACTGAAGCTTTCTTT
J gene: TRBJ2-7; V gene: TRBV6-1; clone size: NA; CDR3 length: 14; D gene: NA; CDR3 protein: CASSDRPILLEQYF; CDR3 DNA: TGTGCCAGCAGTGACCGGCCCATCCTTCTTGAGCAGTACTTC
J gene: TRBJ2-5; V gene: TRBV5-4; clone size: NA; CDR3 length: 16; D gene: NA; CDR3 protein: CASSSDRNQGGETQYF; CDR3 DNA: TGTGCCAGCAGCTCCGACAGGAACCAGGGGGGAGAGACCCAGTACTTC